Listed here are 28 T cell receptor beta chains from one sample, sequenced in a study of cytomegalovirus exposure and HLA in healthy donors (dated by TCRdb to the late 2010s). Preparation of the library involved the immunoSEQ multiplex PCR assay. TCRdb re-hosts the immuneACCESS table, in-frame sequences only. Its copies lack some clones; in the studies checked, an unresolved V gene accounts for under half of them, and the cause for the rest is not known. The sample records 150,000 to 200,000 clones, about 82% of which are singletons. Under 2.5% of the sample rests with the top ten. Material: PBMCs. These receptors were collected from a young man in good health and CMV-seropositive.

The rearrangement joins TRBV19 to TRBJ1-1; the D gene is possibly TRBD1 (6 bases). Trimming shortened V by 1 base and J by 11 bases, and 14 bases separated the two germline ends. Germline lookup yields CDR1 LNHDA and CDR2 SQIVND (reference sequence). The CDR3 length is 13 residues. The CDR3 DNA reads TGTGCCAGTAGTATAGGTGACAGGAGGACGGCTTTCTTT. It translates to CASSIGDRRTAFF.

V and J are TRBV4-3 and TRBJ1-2; the D gene is possibly TRBD1 (6 bases). The CDR3 sequence is 15 residues long. The germline V gene encodes CDR1 LGHNA and CDR2 YSLEER. V dropped 0 bases and J dropped 7 bases, with 15 bases sitting between them. CDR3 region: CASSQEAGKGVGYTF. DNA of the CDR3: TGCGCCAGCAGCCAAGAGGCAGGGAAGGGGGTTGGCTACACCTTC.

This chain connects TRBV6-5 to TRBJ2-7; TRBD1 is a possible D gene (6 bases). Trimming took off 4 bases at V and 7 bases at J, with 17 bases between the two ends. The CDR3 totals 14 residues. CDR1 and CDR2 (germline): MNHEY, SVGAGI. CDR3 in amino acids: CASSFGRGSEEQYF. Here the CDR3 DNA reads TGTGCCAGCAGTTTTGGCAGGGGTTCAGAGGAGCAGTACTTC.

The chain couples TRBV6-5 to TRBJ1-2; 8 nucleotides match TRBD1. J was trimmed by 8 bases and V by 2 bases; bases with no gene match: 7. Germline-derived CDR1 and CDR2 are MNHEY and SVGAGI. This CDR3 has 14 amino acids. The CDR3 loop is CASSYRAGGGGYTF. CDR3 DNA sequence: TGTGCCAGCAGTTACAGGGCAGGGGGCGGAGGCTACACCTTC.

The chain uses TRBV2 and TRBJ2-5, with D tentatively TRBD2 (5 bases). The CDR3 is made up of 12 amino acids. Germline-derived CDR1 and CDR2 are SNHLY and FYNNEI. Trimming pared 6 bases from V and 5 bases from J, leaving 10 bases between. CDR3 protein: CASSGGRETQYF. The CDR3 region has the DNA TGTGCCAGCAGCGGAGGACGGGAGACCCAGTACTTC.

This clone was seen only a few times. The V gene is TRBV13, the J gene TRBJ2-2, with D unclear. From germline, CDR1 is PRHDT and CDR2 FYEKMQ (reference sequence). CDR3 length equals 12 residues. The germline V and J ends were trimmed by 5 bases and 2 bases, with 3 bases remaining between them. The CDR3 reads CASSQNTGELFF. As DNA, the CDR3 is TGTGCCAGCAGCCAAAACACCGGGGAGCTGTTTTTT. The whole variable domain, remainder taken from reference TRBV13 and TRBJ2-2, is AAGVIQSPRHLIKEKRETATLKCYPIPRHDTVYWYQQGPGQDPQFLISFYEKMQSDKGSIPDRFSAQQFSDYHSELNMSSLELGDSALYFCASSQNTGELFFGEGSRLTVL.

V and J are TRBV5-6 and TRBJ2-7, with TRBD1 identical over 7 bases. With 0 bases clipped from V and 3 bases from J, the junction kept 6 bases outside the gene matches. The CDR3 loop spans 15 amino acids. CDR1 is SGHDT, CDR2 YYEEEE, per germline. CDR3 nucleotide sequence: TGTGCCAGCAGCTTGGCCGGGACAGAGTTCTACGAGCAGTACTTC. This translates into CASSLAGTEFYEQYF. The full variable domain, with the rest looked up from reference TRBV5-6 and TRBJ2-7, is DAGVTQSPTHLIKTRGQQVTLRCSPKSGHDTVSWYQQALGQGPQFIFQYYEEEERQRGNFPDRFSGHQFPNYSSELNVNALLLGDSALYLCASSLAGTEFYEQYFGPGTRLTVT.

The gene calls are TRBV19 and TRBJ1-2; D is perhaps TRBD1 (5 bases). V lost 4 bases and J 3 bases, leaving 27 bases between the germline ends. This CDR3 has 19 residues. Germline-derived CDR1 and CDR2 are LNHDA and SQIVND (reference sequence). CDR3 sequence: CASSTPRGVQPLPDYGYTF. DNA of the CDR3: TGTGCCAGTAGTACACCACGGGGGGTACAGCCGCTCCCTGACTATGGCTACACCTTC.

The chain links TRBV19 to TRBJ2-3; 7 positions match TRBD1. CDR1 and CDR2 (germline): LNHDA, SQIVND (reference sequence). This CDR3 region has 17 residues. The V gene end was trimmed by 1 base and the J gene end by 4 bases; junction bases not matched to a gene: 11. This CDR3 is CASSIARQGSTSDTQYF. Here the CDR3 DNA reads TGTGCCAGTAGTATAGCCCGACAGGGCTCCACATCAGATACGCAGTATTTT.

This clone was found a few times. The J gene is TRBJ1-2, the V gene TRBV7-2; the match to TRBD1 covers 7 bases. Germline V lookup: CDR1 SGHTA, CDR2 FQGNSA. The junction had 5 bases not matched to a gene; V was cut back by 7 bases and J by 6 bases. This CDR3 has 12 amino acids. The CDR3 is CASNRQGDGYTF. The CDR3 DNA reads TGTGCCAGCAACAGACAGGGAGATGGCTACACCTTC.

The rearrangement links TRBV11-2 to TRBJ2-7; 9 bases are a match to TRBD2. CDR1 and CDR2 from the germline V gene are SGHAT and FQNNGV. The length of the CDR3 is 14 residues. With 5 bases clipped from V and 7 bases from J, the junction kept 9 bases outside the gene matches. The CDR3 here is CASSRSLAGKEQYF. The DNA for the CDR3 is TGTGCCAGCAGCCGGTCGCTAGCGGGGAAGGAGCAGTACTTC. The entire variable domain, with the rest obtained from reference TRBV11-2 and TRBJ2-7, is as follows: EAGVAQSPRYKIIEKRQSVAFWCNPISGHATLYWYQQILGQGPKLLIQFQNNGVVDDSQLPKDRFSAERLKGVDSTLKIQPAKLEDSAVYLCASSRSLAGKEQYFGPGTRLTVT.

The rearrangement joins TRBV9 to TRBJ2-5; D not certain. Germline V CDR1 and CDR2: SGDLS, YYNGEE. V was cut by 0 bases and J by 4 bases, with 7 bases left in between. This CDR3 region has 13 residues. DNA for the CDR3: TGTGCCAGCAGCGTAGAAAGCGTAGAGACCCAGTACTTC. This translates into CASSVESVETQYF.

J is TRBJ2-7 and V is TRBV19; D is possibly TRBD1 (6 bases). Trimming stripped 3 bases from V and 2 bases from J, with 14 bases between. This CDR3 spans 15 amino acids. CDR1 is LNHDA and CDR2 is SQIVND in the germline V gene (reference sequence). CDR3 DNA: TGTGCCAGTAGTATCTCCAGGGGTTTTCCCTACGAGCAGTACTTC. Its protein is CASSISRGFPYEQYF.

This clone has only one observation. J is TRBJ1-4 and V is TRBV2; D is perhaps TRBD1 (6 bases). V lost 10 bases and J lost 3, with 15 bases in between. The CDR3 spans 14 residues. Germline V gene data show CDR1 as SNHLY and CDR2 as FYNNEI. The CDR3 sequence: CATSGGPANEKLFF. The CDR3 bases are TGTGCCACTAGCGGGGGGCCGGCTAATGAAAAACTGTTTTTT.

The chain combines TRBV27 with TRBJ2-5; D might be TRBD1 (5 bases). Between the trimmed V and J ends, which lost 2 bases and 5 bases, there was a span of 12 bases. Germline V gene sequence: CDR1 MNHEY, CDR2 SMNVEV (reference sequence). The CDR3 sequence is 14 residues long. The CDR3 loop is CASSLRGPRETQYF. The DNA for the CDR3 is TGTGCCAGCAGTTTAAGGGGCCCGAGGGAGACCCAGTACTTC.

About this clone: Other DNA sequences in this specimen translate into the identical CDR3. The chain uses TRBV4-3 and TRBJ1-4; the D is unclear. Germline CDR1 LGHNA, CDR2 YSLEER. Trimming removed 0 bases at V and 2 bases at J, with 7 bases between. The CDR3 is 15 amino acids. The CDR3 region is CASSQDRSTNEKLFF. DNA of the CDR3: TGCGCCAGCAGCCAAGATAGATCTACTAATGAAAAACTGTTTTTT.

This clone has just one count. This chain uses TRBV10-3 with TRBJ2-1; 8 positions agree with TRBD2. The CDR3 covers 15 residues. V shed 6 bases and J 4 bases; nucleotides not matched to a gene: 8. In germline, CDR1 is ENHRY, CDR2 SYGVKD. CDR3 residues: CAIRTLAGRYNEQFF. DNA for the CDR3: TGTGCCATCAGGACCTTAGCGGGGAGATACAATGAGCAGTTCTTC.

The genes are TRBV5-8 and TRBJ2-7; TRBD2 might be the D (5 bases). Per the germline V gene, CDR1 is SGHTS and CDR2 is YDEGEE. This CDR3 comprises 16 residues. V gave up 0 bases and J gave up 4 bases, with 17 bases separating them. The CDR3 here is CASSLALGELLYEQYF. The CDR3 nucleotides are TGTGCCAGCAGCTTGGCCCTTGGGGAGCTACTTTACGAGCAGTACTTC. Full variable domain (missing parts from reference TRBV5-8 and TRBJ2-7): EAGVTQSPTHLIKTRGQQATLRCSPISGHTSVYWYQQALGLGLQFLLWYDEGEERNRGNFPPRFSGRQFPNYSSELNVNALELEDSALYLCASSLALGELLYEQYFGPGTRLTVT.

V and J are TRBV6-1 and TRBJ2-7, with 7 bases matching TRBD1. The CDR3 contains 13 residues. Germline V gene data show CDR1 as MNHNS and CDR2 as SASEGT. The V segment lost 2 bases and the J segment 2 bases; nucleotides outside the gene matches: 0. The CDR3 region has the DNA TGTGCCAGCAGTGAAAGGGGGCCCTACGAGCAGTACTTC. Its protein product is CASSERGPYEQYF.

This clone was counted at least ten times. The chain combines TRBV5-1 with TRBJ1-4; D uncertain. V was shortened by 1 base and J by 0 bases, with 7 bases between the two germline ends. The CDR3 spans 15 residues. The germline CDR1 and CDR2 sequences are SGHRS and YFSETQ. The CDR3 bases are TGCGCCAGCAGCTTGTCCGGGGCAACTAATGAAAAACTGTTTTTT. Protein: CASSLSGATNEKLFF.

The chain couples TRBV4-2 to TRBJ2-2; TRBD2 agrees at 8 bases. J was trimmed by 3 bases and V by 0 bases; bases with no gene match: 3. CDR1 is LGHNA and CDR2 is YNFKEQ in the germline V gene. The CDR3 is 16 amino acids. This CDR3 is CASSQDLGGDTGELFF. The CDR3 coding sequence is TGTGCCAGCAGCCAAGATCTCGGGGGGGACACCGGGGAGCTGTTTTTT.

A note on this clone: Distinct nucleotide sequences in the sample also encode this CDR3. This rearrangement joins TRBV2 to TRBJ1-5, with D perhaps matching TRBD1 (6 bases). Germline V gene data show CDR1 as SNHLY and CDR2 as FYNNEI. Trimming took 3 bases from V and 2 from J, leaving 11 bases between them. The CDR3 length is 15 residues. DNA of the CDR3: TGTGCCAGCAGTGATTGGGGGCAGGGCAATCAGCCCCAGCATTTT. Its translation: CASSDWGQGNQPQHF.

V is TRBV7-2 and J is TRBJ2-7; D gene unclear. Germline lookup yields CDR1 SGHTA and CDR2 FQGNSA. The V end lost 5 bases, the J end lost 4 bases, and 6 bases lay between the germline ends. This CDR3 contains 11 residues. The CDR3 coding sequence is TGTGCCAGCAGCAACCGGTACGAGCAGTACTTC. Translated: CASSNRYEQYF. The full variable domain, with the rest looked up from reference TRBV7-2 and TRBJ2-7, is GAGVSQSPSNKVTEKGKDVELRCDPISGHTALYWYRQSLGQGLEFLIYFQGNSAPDKSGLPSDRFSAERTGGSVSTLTIQRTQQEDSAVYLCASSNRYEQYFGPGTRLTVT.

This chain links TRBV27 with TRBJ2-2, with D hard to call. This CDR3 region has 15 residues. Trimming left V 6 bases short and J 3 bases short, with 14 bases between. Germline V gene data show CDR1 as MNHEY and CDR2 as SMNVEV (reference sequence). CDR3 region: CASSQSLTYTGELFF. The DNA of the CDR3 is TGTGCCAGCAGCCAAAGCCTTACTTACACCGGGGAGCTGTTTTTT.

The chain combines TRBV28 with TRBJ2-7, with D uncertain. This CDR3 spans 11 amino acids. Trimming took off 6 bases at V and 5 bases at J, with 8 bases between the two ends. In germline, CDR1 is MDHEN, CDR2 SYDVKM. The CDR3 sequence is CASSLNHEQYF. The CDR3 DNA reads TGTGCCAGCAGCCTAAATCACGAGCAGTACTTC.

CDR3 nucleotides: TGCGCCAGCAGCTTGAAGCCAGGGGGCTCTGAGCAGTTCTTC. Its translation is CASSLKPGGSEQFF. The chain employs TRBV5-1 and TRBJ2-1; 8 bases match TRBD1. CDR1 and CDR2 from the germline V gene are SGHRS and YFSETQ. There are 14 residues in the CDR3. V shed 1 base and J 9 bases; nucleotides not matched to a gene: 6.

This sequence joins TRBV18 and TRBJ2-7; 9 positions match TRBD1. The V gene's germline CDR1 is KGHSH and CDR2 LQKENI. Unmatched junction bases numbered 7, after V lost 3 bases and J lost 4 bases. The CDR3 contains 15 residues. This chain's CDR3 is CASSPLGQGQYEQYF. In nucleotides, the CDR3 is TGTGCCAGCTCACCCCTAGGACAGGGGCAATACGAGCAGTACTTC.

J is TRBJ2-3 and V is TRBV7-6; 9 bases agree with TRBD1. Germline V lookup: CDR1 SGHVS, CDR2 FNYEAQ. The CDR3 sequence is 18 residues long. Germline trimming cut 3 bases from V and 2 bases from J; bases unmatched to any gene: 12. For the CDR3, the DNA is TGTGCCAGCAGCTTTTCAGCTGGGACAGGGACCGACACAGATACGCAGTATTTT. Protein sequence: CASSFSAGTGTDTDTQYF.